The 6 T cell receptor beta chains below all came from one sample that was sequenced in a study of T cell responses to AZD1222 COVID-19 vaccine. Sequencing was performed with immunoSEQ multiplex PCR; in TCRdb, only in-frame clones are kept and a portion is missing. The sample carries roughly 150,000 clones, over 90% recorded once. Sequencing was performed on peripheral blood, taken on day 0 of AZD1222 vaccination. The receptors originated from an adult in good health.

The rearrangement uses TRBV7-6 and TRBJ2-2; 8 bases match TRBD1. The CDR3 has 15 amino acids. Germline assignment: CDR1 SGHVS and CDR2 FNYEAQ. V was clipped by 5 bases and J by 4 bases; unmatched bases: 6. The CDR3 coding sequence is TGTGCCAGCAGCCCATGGACAGGGATCACCGGGGAGCTGTTTTTT. It encodes CASSPWTGITGELFF.

V usage is TRBV28 and J usage is TRBJ1-2; 8 bases are shared with TRBD1. V lost 4 bases to trimming and J lost 7 bases; unmatched junction nucleotides: 11. Germline CDR1 MDHEN, CDR2 SYDVKM. This CDR3 spans 15 amino acids. For the CDR3, the DNA is TGTGCCAGCAGTTCCGCCGGCCCGGACAGGGCTGGCTACACCTTC. This gives the protein CASSSAGPDRAGYTF.

The V and J genes are TRBV7-2 and TRBJ2-7; 13 bases line up with TRBD2. The CDR3 has 15 residues. Germline V lookup: CDR1 SGHTA, CDR2 FQGNSA. The J segment lost 6 bases and the V segment lost 4 bases, leaving 6 bases of the junction unmatched. The CDR3 DNA sequence: TGTGCCAGCAGCTACACTAGCGGGGGGGCTGGCGAGCAGTACTTC. As protein: CASSYTSGGAGEQYF.

V usage is TRBV4-1 and J usage is TRBJ2-1; 10 nucleotides match TRBD2. CDR3 length: 16 residues. The V gene end was trimmed by 2 bases and the J gene end by 5 bases; junction bases not matched to a gene: 6. CDR1 MGHRA and CDR2 YSYEKL come from the germline V gene. In DNA form, the CDR3 reads TGCGCCAGCAGCCAACCAACTAGCGGGAATCACAATGAGCAGTTCTTC. Protein sequence: CASSQPTSGNHNEQFF.

The CDR3 DNA reads TGTGCCAGCAGCCCCACAGGCTTGGGCTACACCTTC. This codes for CASSPTGLGYTF. The genes are TRBV28 and TRBJ1-2; a weak D match, TRBD1 (5 bases). This CDR3 is 12 amino acids long. Germline V gives CDR1 MDHEN, CDR2 SYDVKM. V lost 6 bases and J lost 8, with 13 bases in between.

The chain recombines TRBV7-8 with TRBJ1-5; TRBD1 matches 11 bases. The germline V gene has CDR1 SGHVS and CDR2 FQNEAQ. The ends lost 3 bases at V and 6 bases at J; junction bases unmatched: 13. This CDR3 is 18 amino acids long. CDR3 protein: CASSFWTGGGGSGQPQHF. The CDR3 DNA is TGTGCCAGCAGCTTTTGGACAGGGGGCGGAGGTAGTGGTCAGCCCCAGCATTTT. The complete variable domain, with remaining parts taken from reference TRBV7-8 and TRBJ1-5, reads GAGVSQSPRYKVAKRGQDVALRCDPISGHVSLFWYQQALGQGPEFLTYFQNEAQLDKSGLPSDRFFAERPEGSVSTLKIQRTQQEDSAVYLCASSFWTGGGGSGQPQHFGDGTRLSIL.